The 26 T cell receptor beta chains below all came from one sample that was sequenced in a study of blood T cell repertoires in COVID-19. Only in-frame clones appear in the TCRdb table, and some are missing; sequencing was by immunoSEQ multiplex PCR. The sample has about 71,000 clones, roughly 84% seen once. What was sequenced was peripheral blood. The receptors derive from a man aged 45-65 years with active COVID-19.

DNA for the CDR3: TGTGCCAGCAGTTACATAGGGGGGGGTCAGCCCCAGCATTTT. It translates to CASSYIGGGQPQHF. The chain links TRBV6-5 to TRBJ1-5; D perhaps matches TRBD1 (6 bases). The V gene's germline CDR1 is MNHEY and CDR2 SVGAGI. V shed 2 bases and J shed 6 bases, with 11 bases lying between them. The CDR3 loop spans 14 amino acids.

The chain carries TRBV20-1 and TRBJ2-1, with 7 positions matching TRBD1. This CDR3 contains 11 residues. The germline gives CDR1 DFQATT, CDR2 SNEGSKA (reference sequence). DNA of the CDR3: TGCAGCCGACAGGGATACAATGAGCAGTTCTTC. As protein: CSRQGYNEQFF.

This clone was found once. The rearrangement links TRBV18 to TRBJ1-6; maybe TRBD1 (5 bases). CDR3 length equals 15 residues. Germline loops: CDR1 KGHSH, CDR2 LQKENI. V shed 4 bases and J shed 8 bases, with 15 bases lying between them. CDR3 coding DNA: TGTGCCAGCTCACTTACGGCCAGGGCTGATTCACCCCTCCACTTT. Translation gives CASSLTARADSPLHF.

This chain links TRBV7-8 with TRBJ2-1; no clear D. CDR3 length: 15 amino acids. Per germline, CDR1 SGHVS and CDR2 FQNEAQ. Deletions cut 5 bases from V and 0 bases from J, with 11 bases between. The DNA of the CDR3 is TGTGCCAGCAGCCCTCCAGTAAGCTCCTACAATGAGCAGTTCTTC. It codes for CASSPPVSSYNEQFF.

V gene TRBV18 combines with J gene TRBJ1-2; D is uncertain. Germline V gives CDR1 KGHSH, CDR2 LQKENI. The CDR3 length is 14 residues. Trimming left V 0 bases short and J 2 bases short, with 7 bases between. DNA of the CDR3: TGTGCCAGCTCACCACCGCCAGGAAACTATGGCTACACCTTC. Its translation is CASSPPPGNYGYTF. Variable domain in full (rest from reference TRBV18 and TRBJ1-2): NAGVMQNPRHLVRRRGQEARLRCSPMKGHSHVYWYRQLPEEGLKFMVYLQKENIIDESGMPKERFSAEFPKEGPSILRIQQVVRGDSAAYFCASSPPPGNYGYTFGSGTRLTVV.

This chain links TRBV9 with TRBJ2-3; D is unresolved. Germline V gene lookup returns CDR1 SGDLS and CDR2 YYNGEE. V lost 3 bases to trimming and J lost 0 bases, with 14 bases between them. CDR3 length equals 16 residues. The CDR3 region is CASSDSWARSTDTQYF. CDR3 sequence (DNA): TGTGCCAGCAGCGACTCGTGGGCCCGTAGCACAGATACGCAGTATTTT.

The chain uses TRBV10-3 and TRBJ2-1, with TRBD1 as a possible D gene (5 bases). Germline lookup yields CDR1 ENHRY and CDR2 SYGVKD. The CDR3 covers 16 residues. With 2 bases removed from V and 7 bases from J, the gap between germline ends came to 18 bases. For the CDR3, the DNA is TGTGCCATCAGTGAGGTCGGGCAGGGTGGCCAGAATGAGCAGTTCTTC. The encoded protein is CAISEVGQGGQNEQFF.

V and J are TRBV11-1 and TRBJ2-5; 7 nucleotides agree with TRBD1. The CDR3 has 15 amino acids. Unmatched junction bases numbered 10, after V lost 2 bases and J lost 7 bases. The V gene's germline CDR1 is SGHAT and CDR2 FQDESV (reference sequence). The CDR3 is CASSLRQGVFGTQYF. The CDR3 region has the DNA TGTGCCAGCAGCTTACGACAGGGCGTGTTTGGGACCCAGTACTTC.

V and J are TRBV27 and TRBJ2-1, with 7 bases lining up with TRBD2. The germline CDR1 and CDR2 sequences are MNHEY and SMNVEV (reference sequence). The CDR3 runs 20 residues. The J segment lost 4 bases and the V segment lost 5 bases, leaving 23 bases of the junction unmatched. In nucleotides, the CDR3 is TGTGCCAGCAGTCCCGACCATGAAGGGCGGGAGCTTATAGTTTACAATGAGCAGTTCTTC. It specifies CASSPDHEGRELIVYNEQFF.

The chain employs TRBV29-1 and TRBJ2-1; D is ambiguous. This CDR3 spans 12 amino acids. V shed 4 bases and J shed 7 bases, with 11 bases lying between them. Germline V gene lookup returns CDR1 SQVTM and CDR2 ANQGSEA. The CDR3 bases are TGCAGCGTTGCCCCGTCTTCGAATGAGCAGTTCTTC. It codes for CSVAPSSNEQFF.

The chain carries TRBV4-1 and TRBJ2-2, with TRBD2 identical over 7 bases. Germline values: CDR1 MGHRA, CDR2 YSYEKL. The CDR3 has 16 amino acids. V was clipped by 0 bases and J by 5 bases; unmatched bases: 6. The CDR3: CASSQDPGGNTGELFF. The CDR3 region has the DNA TGCGCCAGCAGCCAAGATCCGGGAGGAAATACCGGGGAGCTGTTTTTT.

The chain carries TRBV2 and TRBJ1-4; possible D gene TRBD1, 6 bases. Looked up from germline, CDR1 is SNHLY and CDR2 is FYNNEI. The germline V and J ends were trimmed by 6 bases and 7 bases, with 18 bases remaining between them. This CDR3 is 15 amino acids long. CDR3 coding DNA: TGTGCCAGCAGGGGCGATACAGGGATTGGTGAAAAACTGTTTTTT. It encodes CASRGDTGIGEKLFF.

The rearrangement joins TRBV2 to TRBJ2-7, with 7 bases matching TRBD2. In germline, CDR1 is SNHLY, CDR2 FYNNEI. The CDR3 totals 14 residues. Losses at the gene ends were 2 bases for V and 2 bases for J; bases not matched to a gene: 3. This CDR3 is CASSESGGPYEQYV. The CDR3 nucleotides are TGTGCCAGCAGTGAATCGGGGGGACCCTACGAGCAGTACGTC.

The V and J genes are TRBV3-1 (or the pseudogene TRBV3-2) and TRBJ2-1, with a possible D match to TRBD2 (7 bases). From germline, CDR1 is LGHDT and CDR2 YNNKEL (reference sequence). This CDR3 is built from 17 residues. Trimming stripped 2 bases from V and 1 base from J, with 15 bases between. The CDR3 here is CASSQLGGLASYNEQFF. CDR3 sequence (DNA): TGTGCCAGCAGCCAACTCGGGGGGCTAGCGTCCTACAATGAGCAGTTCTTC.

The chain is built from TRBV14 and TRBJ2-3, with D unresolved. Germline CDR1 and CDR2: SGHDN and FVKESK. This CDR3 has 14 amino acids. Between the trimmed V and J ends, which lost 0 bases and 1 base, there was a span of 5 bases. CDR3 nucleotide sequence: TGTGCCAGCAGCCAAGATCTTGGCACAGATACGCAGTATTTT. Translated, it gives CASSQDLGTDTQYF.

The V call is TRBV6-6, the J call TRBJ1-2; D unclear. This CDR3 is 13 amino acids long. Germline V gives CDR1 MNHNY, CDR2 SVGAGI (reference sequence). Between the trimmed V and J ends, which lost 6 bases and 4 bases, there was a span of 12 bases. In nucleotides, the CDR3 is TGTGCCAGCAGACCGACACAAATCTATGGCTACACCTTC. Its translation is CASRPTQIYGYTF.

This clone was recorded only once. The chain carries TRBV13 and TRBJ2-5, with 7 nucleotides matching TRBD2. This CDR3 region has 14 residues. Germline CDR1 and CDR2: PRHDT and FYEKMQ (reference sequence). The J segment lost 1 base and the V segment lost 5 bases, leaving 4 bases of the junction unmatched. The chain's CDR3 is CASSALAVQETQYF. The CDR3 nucleotides are TGTGCCAGCAGCGCCCTAGCGGTCCAAGAGACCCAGTACTTC.

V and J are TRBV11-2 and TRBJ2-1, with D maybe TRBD2 (6 bases). This CDR3 has 15 residues. Trimming stripped 2 bases from V and 0 bases from J, with 8 bases between. Germline CDR1 reads SGHAT; CDR2 reads FQNNGV. CDR3 bases: TGTGCCAGCAGCTTACGGACTACCTCCTACAATGAGCAGTTCTTC. This gives the protein CASSLRTTSYNEQFF. Drawing the rest from reference TRBV11-2 and TRBJ2-1, the complete variable domain is EAGVAQSPRYKIIEKRQSVAFWCNPISGHATLYWYQQILGQGPKLLIQFQNNGVVDDSQLPKDRFSAERLKGVDSTLKIQPAKLEDSAVYLCASSLRTTSYNEQFFGPGTRLTVL.

This clone came up a few times. This chain uses TRBV21-1 with TRBJ2-7; TRBD2 is the table's D call and was not checked against the DNA. TRBV21-1 is marked as a pseudogene. The CDR3 has 16 residues. CDR3 region: CASSSGIRDFPYEQYV. The DNA for the CDR3 is TGTGCCAGCAGCAGTGGGATCCGGGACTTCCCCTACGAGCAGTACGTC.

The V call is TRBV9, the J call TRBJ2-5, with D perhaps matching TRBD2 (7 bases). V lost 3 bases to trimming and J lost 5 bases, with 17 bases between them. The CDR3 loop spans 15 amino acids. The germline CDR1 and CDR2 sequences are SGDLS and YYNGEE. CDR3 amino acids: CASSGLGGAEETQYF. Written as DNA, the CDR3 is TGTGCCAGCAGCGGTCTGGGGGGGGCGGAGGAGACCCAGTACTTC.

The chain couples TRBV4-1 to TRBJ2-1; 8 bases agree with TRBD1. Per the germline V gene, CDR1 is MGHRA and CDR2 is YSYEKL. V lost 0 bases, J lost 7 bases, and 5 bases stayed unmatched. CDR3 length: 15 amino acids. The CDR3, as DNA: TGCGCCAGCAGCCAAGATCAGGGGGCCTTAAATGAGCAGTTCTTC. Protein: CASSQDQGALNEQFF.

This sequence joins TRBV5-1 and TRBJ2-3; D might be TRBD1 (6 bases). CDR3 length equals 12 residues. With 4 bases removed from V and 5 bases from J, the gap between germline ends came to 8 bases. Germline CDR1 and CDR2: SGHRS and YFSETQ. The CDR3 spells CASSPGQDTQYF. CDR3 nucleotide sequence: TGCGCCAGCAGCCCGGGACAAGATACGCAGTATTTT.

This clone was observed a few times. The chain carries TRBV6-2 or TRBV6-3 and TRBJ2-2, with 8 bases lining up with TRBD1. V lost 6 bases, J lost 6 bases, and 9 bases stayed unmatched. Germline V CDR1 and CDR2: MNHEY, SVGEGT. CDR3 length: 15 residues. CDR3 nucleotides: TGTGCCAGCAGCATCATTAGCAGGGGGCCCGGGGAGCTGTTTTTT. Translated: CASSIISRGPGELFF.

This clone was detected a few times. CDR3 bases: TGTGCCAGCAGCTTAGCAGGGGGAAGCGCCCACGAGCAGTACTTC. Translating it yields CASSLAGGSAHEQYF. The chain employs TRBV11-2 and TRBJ2-7, with 7 positions matching TRBD1. The CDR3 runs 15 residues. With 1 base clipped from V and 5 bases from J, the junction kept 8 bases outside the gene matches. Germline-derived CDR1 and CDR2 are SGHAT and FQNNGV.

This rearrangement joins TRBV5-1 to TRBJ1-1; 9 bases are shared with TRBD1. Trimming took 2 bases from V and 2 from J; bases not matched to a gene: 4. Germline V gene data show CDR1 as SGHRS and CDR2 as YFSETQ. The CDR3 spans 15 residues. CDR3 bases: TGCGCCAGCAGCTTACAGGGGGCCTTCAACACTGAAGCTTTCTTT. This sequence encodes CASSLQGAFNTEAFF.

CDR3 region: CASSGTGMSGNEQFF. The CDR3 coding sequence is TGCGCCAGCAGTGGGACAGGCATGTCTGGCAATGAGCAGTTCTTC. The rearrangement links TRBV5-1 to TRBJ2-1; 8 nucleotides agree with TRBD1. CDR1 is SGHRS and CDR2 is YFSETQ in the germline V gene. The CDR3 is 15 residues long. J was trimmed by 6 bases and V by 5 bases; bases with no gene match: 10.